The T cell receptor (beta chain) under discussion was sequenced for a study of molecular identifiers for immune sequencing clone quantification. Germline values: CDR1 MNHEY, CDR2 SMNVEV (reference sequence). This CDR3 contains 13 residues. One entry per CDR3 protein results from TCRdb running MiXCR on the PCR reads. The data contain 100,000 or so distinct CDR3 sequences, under 40% of them singletons. As for this clonotype: The junction shows a germline mismatch at one end, possibly a read error.

Sequenced sample: naive CD8+ T cells from blood, with Jurkat cell RNA spiked in. As to subset: FACS-sorted CD8+CD4-CCR7+CD45RA+ naive T cells. The receptor was isolated from a human donor in good health. Some libraries in this study had Jurkat cell RNA spiked in. V gene TRBV27 combines with J gene TRBJ1-5; no reliable D call. The CDR3 DNA is TGTGCCAGCAGTCCCCCCGGCAATCCGCCCCAGCATTTT. Its protein is CASSPPGNPPQHF.